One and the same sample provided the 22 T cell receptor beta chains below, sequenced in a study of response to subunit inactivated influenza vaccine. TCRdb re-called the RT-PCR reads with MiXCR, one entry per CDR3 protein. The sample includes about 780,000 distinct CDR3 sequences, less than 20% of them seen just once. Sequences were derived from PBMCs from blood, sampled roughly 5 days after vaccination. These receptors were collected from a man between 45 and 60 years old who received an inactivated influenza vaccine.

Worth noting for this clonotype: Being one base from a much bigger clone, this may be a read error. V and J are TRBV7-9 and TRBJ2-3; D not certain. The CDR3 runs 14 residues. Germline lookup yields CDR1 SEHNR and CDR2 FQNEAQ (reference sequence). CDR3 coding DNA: TGTGCCAGCAGCTCACAGCCTTCCACAGATACGCAGTGTTTT. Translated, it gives CASSSQPSTDTQCF.

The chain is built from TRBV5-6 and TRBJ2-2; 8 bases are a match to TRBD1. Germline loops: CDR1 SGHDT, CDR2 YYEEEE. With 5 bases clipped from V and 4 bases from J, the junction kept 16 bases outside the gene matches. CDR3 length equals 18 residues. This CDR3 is CASSRNGWTGSGTGELFF. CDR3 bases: TGTGCCAGCAGTAGAAATGGATGGACAGGGTCAGGCACCGGGGAGCTGTTTTTT.

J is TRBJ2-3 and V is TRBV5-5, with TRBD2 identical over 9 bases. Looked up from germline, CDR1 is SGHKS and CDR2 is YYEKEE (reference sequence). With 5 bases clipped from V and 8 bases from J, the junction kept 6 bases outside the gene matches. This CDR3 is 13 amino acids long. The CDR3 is CASRRLAEGTQYF. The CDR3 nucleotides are TGTGCCAGCAGGCGACTAGCGGAAGGTACGCAGTATTTT.

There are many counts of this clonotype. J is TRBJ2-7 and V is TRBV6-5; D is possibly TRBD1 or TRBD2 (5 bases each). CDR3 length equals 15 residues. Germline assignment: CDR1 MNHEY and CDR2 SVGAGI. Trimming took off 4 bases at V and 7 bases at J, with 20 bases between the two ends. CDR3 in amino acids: CASSSGTRRMGEQYF. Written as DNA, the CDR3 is TGTGCCAGCAGTTCCGGGACGCGAAGAATGGGGGAGCAGTACTTC.

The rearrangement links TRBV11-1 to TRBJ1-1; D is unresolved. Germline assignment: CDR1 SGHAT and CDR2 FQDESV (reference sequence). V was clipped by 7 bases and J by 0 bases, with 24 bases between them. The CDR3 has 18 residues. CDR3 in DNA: TGTGCCAGCACCGAAATGGCGTTGTACAGCCCCATGAACACTGAAGCTTTCTTT. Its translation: CASTEMALYSPMNTEAFF.

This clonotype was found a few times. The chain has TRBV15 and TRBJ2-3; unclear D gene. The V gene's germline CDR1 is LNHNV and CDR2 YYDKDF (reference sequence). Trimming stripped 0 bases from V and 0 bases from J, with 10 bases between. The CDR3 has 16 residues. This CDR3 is CATSRDTRPSTDTQYF. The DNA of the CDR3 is TGTGCCACCAGCAGAGATACAAGGCCCAGCACAGATACGCAGTATTTT. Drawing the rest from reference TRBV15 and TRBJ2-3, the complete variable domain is DAMVIQNPRYQVTQFGKPVTLSCSQTLNHNVMYWYQQKSSQAPKLLFHYYDKDFNNEADTPDNFQSRRPNTSFCFLDIRSPGLGDTAMYLCATSRDTRPSTDTQYFGPGTRLTVL.

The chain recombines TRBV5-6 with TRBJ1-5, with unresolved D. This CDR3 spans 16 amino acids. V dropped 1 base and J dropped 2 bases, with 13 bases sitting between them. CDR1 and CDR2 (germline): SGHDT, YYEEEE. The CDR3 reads CASSLWAPRGNQPQHF. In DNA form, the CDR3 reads TGTGCCAGCAGCTTGTGGGCCCCCCGCGGCAATCAGCCCCAGCATTTT.

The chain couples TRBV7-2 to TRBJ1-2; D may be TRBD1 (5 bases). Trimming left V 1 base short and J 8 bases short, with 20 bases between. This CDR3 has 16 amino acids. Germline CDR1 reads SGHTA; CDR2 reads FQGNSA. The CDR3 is CASSLGGLGGDHGYTF. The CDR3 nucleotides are TGTGCCAGCAGCTTAGGGGGGTTAGGAGGGGACCACGGCTACACCTTC. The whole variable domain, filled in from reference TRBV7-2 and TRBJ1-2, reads GAGVSQSPSNKVTEKGKDVELRCDPISGHTALYWYRQSLGQGLEFLIYFQGNSAPDKSGLPSDRFSAERTGGSVSTLTIQRTQQEDSAVYLCASSLGGLGGDHGYTFGSGTRLTVV.

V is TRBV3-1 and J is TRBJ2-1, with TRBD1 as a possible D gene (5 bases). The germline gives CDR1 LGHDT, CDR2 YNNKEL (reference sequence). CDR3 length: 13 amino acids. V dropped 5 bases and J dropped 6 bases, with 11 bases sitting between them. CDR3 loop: CASSSSTVNEQFF. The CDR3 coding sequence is TGTGCCAGCAGCTCCTCGACAGTCAATGAGCAGTTCTTC.

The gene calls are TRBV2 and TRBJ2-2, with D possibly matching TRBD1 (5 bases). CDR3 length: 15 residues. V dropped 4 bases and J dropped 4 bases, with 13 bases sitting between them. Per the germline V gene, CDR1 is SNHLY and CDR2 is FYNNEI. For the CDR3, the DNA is TGTGCCAGCAGTGCAGGGTGGGGTTCCACCGGGGAGCTGTTTTTT. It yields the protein CASSAGWGSTGELFF.

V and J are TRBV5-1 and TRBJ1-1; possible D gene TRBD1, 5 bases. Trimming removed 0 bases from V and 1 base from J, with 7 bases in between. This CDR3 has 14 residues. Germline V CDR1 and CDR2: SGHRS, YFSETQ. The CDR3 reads CASSLGTKNTEAFF. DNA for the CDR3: TGCGCCAGCAGCTTGGGGACAAAGAACACTGAAGCTTTCTTT.

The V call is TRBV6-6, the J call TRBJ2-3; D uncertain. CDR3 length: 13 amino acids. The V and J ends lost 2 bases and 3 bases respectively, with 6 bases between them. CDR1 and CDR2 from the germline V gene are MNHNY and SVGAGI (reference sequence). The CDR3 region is CASSYDGTDTQYF. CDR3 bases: TGTGCCAGCAGTTACGATGGAACAGATACGCAGTATTTT.

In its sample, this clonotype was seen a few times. The CDR3 sequence: CASSPTPGEAFF. As DNA, the CDR3 is TGTGCCAGCAGCCCCACCCCAGGTGAAGCTTTCTTT. The genes are TRBV7-9 and TRBJ1-1; no firm D call. CDR1 SEHNR and CDR2 FQNEAQ come from the germline V gene (reference sequence). The germline V and J ends were trimmed by 5 bases and 7 bases, with 11 bases remaining between them. This CDR3 has 12 residues.

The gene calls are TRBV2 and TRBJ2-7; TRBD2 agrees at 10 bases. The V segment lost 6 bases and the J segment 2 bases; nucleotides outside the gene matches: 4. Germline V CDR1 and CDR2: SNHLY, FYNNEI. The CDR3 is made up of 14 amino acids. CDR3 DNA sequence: TGTGCCAGCAGGAAGCTAGCGGGAGCCTACGAGCAGTACTTC. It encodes CASRKLAGAYEQYF. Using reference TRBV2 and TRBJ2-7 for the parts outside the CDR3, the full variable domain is EPEVTQTPSHQVTQMGQEVILRCVPISNHLYFYWYRQILGQKVEFLVSFYNNEISEKSEIFDDQFSVERPDGSNFTLKIRSTKLEDSAMYFCASRKLAGAYEQYFGPGTRLTVT.

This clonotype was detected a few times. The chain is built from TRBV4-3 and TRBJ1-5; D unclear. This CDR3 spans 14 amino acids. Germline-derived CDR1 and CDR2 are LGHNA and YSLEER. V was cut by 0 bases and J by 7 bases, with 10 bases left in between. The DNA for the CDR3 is TGCGCCAGCAGCCAAGATAACAGCTTACAGCCCCAGCATTTT. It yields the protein CASSQDNSLQPQHF.

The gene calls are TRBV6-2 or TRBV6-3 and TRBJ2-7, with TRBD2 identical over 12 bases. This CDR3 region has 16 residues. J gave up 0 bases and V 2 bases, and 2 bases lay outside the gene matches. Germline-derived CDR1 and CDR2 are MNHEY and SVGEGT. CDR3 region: CASSYTSGRISYEQYF. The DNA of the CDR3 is TGTGCCAGCAGTTACACTAGCGGGAGGATCTCCTACGAGCAGTACTTC.

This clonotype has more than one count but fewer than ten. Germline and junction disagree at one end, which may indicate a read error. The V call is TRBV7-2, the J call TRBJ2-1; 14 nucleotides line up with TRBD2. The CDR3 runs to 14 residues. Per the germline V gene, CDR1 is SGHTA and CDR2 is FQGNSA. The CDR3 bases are TGTGCCAGCAGCTTAGCACCGGGACTAGCGGGAGTTTGGTTC. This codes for CASSLAPGLAGVWF.

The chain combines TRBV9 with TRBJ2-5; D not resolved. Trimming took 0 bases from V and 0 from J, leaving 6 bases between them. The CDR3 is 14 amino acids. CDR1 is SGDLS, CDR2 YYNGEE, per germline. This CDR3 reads CASSVAAYQETQYF. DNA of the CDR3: TGTGCCAGCAGCGTAGCGGCGTACCAAGAGACCCAGTACTTC.

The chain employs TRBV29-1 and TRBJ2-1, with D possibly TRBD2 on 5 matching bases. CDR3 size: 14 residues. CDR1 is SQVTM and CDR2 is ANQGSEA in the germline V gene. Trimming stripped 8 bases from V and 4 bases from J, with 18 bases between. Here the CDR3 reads CSISTGRRYNEQFF. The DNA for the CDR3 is TGCAGCATTTCGACGGGAAGAAGATACAATGAGCAGTTCTTC.

The CDR3 loop is CASKKNRALNTGELFF. The CDR3 DNA is TGTGCCAGCAAAAAGAACCGGGCTCTGAACACCGGGGAGCTGTTTTTT. The V call is TRBV6-1, the J call TRBJ2-2; D ambiguous. The germline gives CDR1 MNHNS, CDR2 SASEGT. The CDR3 covers 16 residues. V lost 7 bases to trimming and J lost 1 base, with 16 bases between them.

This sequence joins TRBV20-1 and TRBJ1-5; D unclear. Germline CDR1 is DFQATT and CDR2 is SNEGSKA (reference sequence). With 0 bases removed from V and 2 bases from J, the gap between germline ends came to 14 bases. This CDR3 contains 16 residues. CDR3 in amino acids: CSARDRLRGGNQPQHF. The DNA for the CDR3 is TGCAGTGCTAGAGATCGACTGCGCGGGGGCAATCAGCCCCAGCATTTT.

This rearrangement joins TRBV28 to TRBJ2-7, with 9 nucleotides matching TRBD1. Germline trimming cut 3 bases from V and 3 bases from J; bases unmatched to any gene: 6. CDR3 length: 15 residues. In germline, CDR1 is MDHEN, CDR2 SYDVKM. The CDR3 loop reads CASSFGDREIYEQYF. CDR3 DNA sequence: TGTGCCAGCAGTTTCGGGGACAGGGAAATCTACGAGCAGTACTTC.